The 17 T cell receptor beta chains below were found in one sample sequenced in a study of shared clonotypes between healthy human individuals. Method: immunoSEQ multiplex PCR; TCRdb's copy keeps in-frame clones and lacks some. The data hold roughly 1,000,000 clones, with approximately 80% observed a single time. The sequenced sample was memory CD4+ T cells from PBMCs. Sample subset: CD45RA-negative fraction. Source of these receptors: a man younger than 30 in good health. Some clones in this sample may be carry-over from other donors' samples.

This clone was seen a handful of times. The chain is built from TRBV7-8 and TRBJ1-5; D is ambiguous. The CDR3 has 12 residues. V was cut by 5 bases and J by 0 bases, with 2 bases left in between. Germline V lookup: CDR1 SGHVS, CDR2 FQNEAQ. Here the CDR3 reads CASSHSNQPQHF. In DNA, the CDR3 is TGTGCCAGCAGCCATAGCAATCAGCCCCAGCATTTT.

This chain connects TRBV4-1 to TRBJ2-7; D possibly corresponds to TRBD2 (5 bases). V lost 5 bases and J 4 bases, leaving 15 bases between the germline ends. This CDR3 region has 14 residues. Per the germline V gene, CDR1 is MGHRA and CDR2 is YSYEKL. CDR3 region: CASSSAALAYEQYF. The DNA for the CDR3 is TGCGCCAGCAGCTCGGCCGCTCTAGCTTACGAGCAGTACTTC.

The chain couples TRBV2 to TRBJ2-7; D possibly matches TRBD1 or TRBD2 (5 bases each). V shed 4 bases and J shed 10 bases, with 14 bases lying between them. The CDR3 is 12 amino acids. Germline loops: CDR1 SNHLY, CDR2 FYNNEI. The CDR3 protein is CASSGGRTHQYF. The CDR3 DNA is TGTGCCAGCAGTGGCGGGCGGACACACCAGTACTTC.

CDR3 DNA: TGTGCCAGCAGCTTAGTGGTGAGAGGTGGAGGTTACCAAGAGACCCAGTACTTC. As protein: CASSLVVRGGGYQETQYF. V gene TRBV7-2 combines with J gene TRBJ2-5; a weak D match, TRBD2 (5 bases). Trimming cost V 1 base and J 0 bases, with 18 bases left between them. The CDR3 has 18 amino acids. Germline CDR1 SGHTA, CDR2 FQGNSA.

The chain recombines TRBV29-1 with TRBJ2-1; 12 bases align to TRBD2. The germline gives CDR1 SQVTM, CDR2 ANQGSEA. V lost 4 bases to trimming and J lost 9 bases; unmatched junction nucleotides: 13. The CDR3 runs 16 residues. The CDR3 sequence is CSVVLMTSGSQGEQFF. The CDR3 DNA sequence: TGCAGCGTTGTTCTTATGACTAGCGGGAGTCAAGGTGAGCAGTTCTTC.

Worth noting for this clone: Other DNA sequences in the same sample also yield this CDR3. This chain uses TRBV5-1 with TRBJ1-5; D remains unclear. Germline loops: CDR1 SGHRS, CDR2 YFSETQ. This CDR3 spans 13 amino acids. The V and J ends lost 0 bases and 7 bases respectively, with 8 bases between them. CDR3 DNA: TGCGCCAGCAGCTTGGCCGGTGTACAGCCCCAGCATTTT. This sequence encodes CASSLAGVQPQHF.

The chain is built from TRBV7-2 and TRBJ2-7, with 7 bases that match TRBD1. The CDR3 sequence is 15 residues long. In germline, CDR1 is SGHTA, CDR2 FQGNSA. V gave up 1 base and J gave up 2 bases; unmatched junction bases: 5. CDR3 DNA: TGTGCCAGCAGCTTAGGGCAGGGGGTAACCTACGAGCAGTACTTC. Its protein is CASSLGQGVTYEQYF.

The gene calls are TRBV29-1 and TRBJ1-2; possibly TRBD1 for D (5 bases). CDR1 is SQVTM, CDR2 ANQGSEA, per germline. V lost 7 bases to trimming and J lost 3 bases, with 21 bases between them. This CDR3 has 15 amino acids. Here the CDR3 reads CSAHLGRRGYYGYTF. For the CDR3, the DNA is TGCAGCGCCCACTTGGGACGAAGAGGATACTATGGCTACACCTTC.

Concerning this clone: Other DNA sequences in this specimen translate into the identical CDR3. This CDR3 reads CASSPGTSGTGEQYF. The DNA of the CDR3 is TGTGCCAGCTCACCCGGGACTAGCGGGACGGGGGAGCAGTACTTC. V and J are TRBV18 and TRBJ2-7, with 13 bases that match TRBD2. Germline trimming cut 3 bases from V and 7 bases from J; bases unmatched to any gene: 6. Germline CDR1 KGHSH, CDR2 LQKENI. This CDR3 has 15 amino acids.

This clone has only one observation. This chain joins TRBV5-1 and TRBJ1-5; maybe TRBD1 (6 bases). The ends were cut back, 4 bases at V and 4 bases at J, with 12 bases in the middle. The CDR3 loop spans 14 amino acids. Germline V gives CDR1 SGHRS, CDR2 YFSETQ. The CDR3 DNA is TGCGCCAGCAGCCCACAGGGTTCAAATCAGCCCCAGCATTTT. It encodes CASSPQGSNQPQHF. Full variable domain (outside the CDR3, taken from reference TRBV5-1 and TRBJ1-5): KAGVTQTPRYLIKTRGQQVTLSCSPISGHRSVSWYQQTPGQGLQFLFEYFSETQRNKGNFPGRFSGRQFSNSRSEMNVSTLELGDSALYLCASSPQGSNQPQHFGDGTRLSIL.

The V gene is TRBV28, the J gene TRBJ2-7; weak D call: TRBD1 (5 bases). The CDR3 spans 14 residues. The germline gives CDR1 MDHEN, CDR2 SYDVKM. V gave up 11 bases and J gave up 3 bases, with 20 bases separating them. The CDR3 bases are TGTGCCGCCCACTCGACAGAGGTCGGCTACGAGCAGTACTTC. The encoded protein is CAAHSTEVGYEQYF.

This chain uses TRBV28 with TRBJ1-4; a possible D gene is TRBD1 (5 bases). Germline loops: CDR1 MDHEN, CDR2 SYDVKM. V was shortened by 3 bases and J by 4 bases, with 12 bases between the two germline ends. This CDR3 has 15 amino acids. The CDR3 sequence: CASSLGGAVNEKLFF. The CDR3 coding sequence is TGTGCCAGCAGTTTGGGAGGGGCTGTTAATGAAAAACTGTTTTTT. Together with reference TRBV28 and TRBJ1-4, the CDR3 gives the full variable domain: DVKVTQSSRYLVKRTGEKVFLECVQDMDHENMFWYRQDPGLGLRLIYFSYDVKMKEKGDIPEGYSVSREKKERFSLILESASTNQTSMYLCASSLGGAVNEKLFFGSGTQLSVL.

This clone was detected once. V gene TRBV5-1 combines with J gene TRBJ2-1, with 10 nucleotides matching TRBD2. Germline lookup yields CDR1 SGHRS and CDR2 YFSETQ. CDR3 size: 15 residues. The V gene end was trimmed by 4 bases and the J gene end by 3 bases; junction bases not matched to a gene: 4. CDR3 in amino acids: CASSVGLADYNEQFF. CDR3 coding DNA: TGCGCCAGCAGCGTTGGACTAGCGGACTACAATGAGCAGTTCTTC.

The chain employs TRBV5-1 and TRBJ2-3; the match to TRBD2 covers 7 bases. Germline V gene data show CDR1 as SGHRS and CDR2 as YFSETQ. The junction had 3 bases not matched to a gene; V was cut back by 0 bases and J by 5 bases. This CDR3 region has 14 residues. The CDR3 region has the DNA TGCGCCAGCAGCTTGGCCACGGGGGGAGATACGCAGTATTTT. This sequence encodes CASSLATGGDTQYF. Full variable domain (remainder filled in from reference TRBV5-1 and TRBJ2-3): KAGVTQTPRYLIKTRGQQVTLSCSPISGHRSVSWYQQTPGQGLQFLFEYFSETQRNKGNFPGRFSGRQFSNSRSEMNVSTLELGDSALYLCASSLATGGDTQYFGPGTRLTVL.

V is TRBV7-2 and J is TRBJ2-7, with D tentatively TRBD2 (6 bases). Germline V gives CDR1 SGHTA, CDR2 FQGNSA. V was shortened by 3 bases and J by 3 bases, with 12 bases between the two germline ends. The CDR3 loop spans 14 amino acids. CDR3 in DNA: TGTGCCAGCAGCTTTATCCTAGCGAGCTACGAGCAGTACTTC. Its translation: CASSFILASYEQYF. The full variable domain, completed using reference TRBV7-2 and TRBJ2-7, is GAGVSQSPSNKVTEKGKDVELRCDPISGHTALYWYRQSLGQGLEFLIYFQGNSAPDKSGLPSDRFSAERTGGSVSTLTIQRTQQEDSAVYLCASSFILASYEQYFGPGTRLTVT.

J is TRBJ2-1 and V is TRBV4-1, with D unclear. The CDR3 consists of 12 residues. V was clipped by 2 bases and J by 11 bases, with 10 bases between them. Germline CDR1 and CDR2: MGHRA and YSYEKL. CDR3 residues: CASSQSRQQQFF. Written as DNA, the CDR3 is TGCGCCAGCAGCCAATCCCGCCAGCAGCAGTTCTTC.

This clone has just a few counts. CDR3 residues: CATSRDKVPRGYTF. The CDR3 DNA is TGTGCCACCAGCAGAGATAAGGTCCCAAGGGGCTACACCTTC. V is TRBV15 and J is TRBJ1-2; no clear D gene. The CDR3 has 14 amino acids. CDR1 is LNHNV and CDR2 is YYDKDF in the germline V gene (reference sequence). Trimming stripped 0 bases from V and 8 bases from J, with 13 bases between. Together with reference TRBV15 and TRBJ1-2, the CDR3 gives the full variable domain: DAMVIQNPRYQVTQFGKPVTLSCSQTLNHNVMYWYQQKSSQAPKLLFHYYDKDFNNEADTPDNFQSRRPNTSFCFLDIRSPGLGDTAMYLCATSRDKVPRGYTFGSGTRLTVV.